The clone carrying this T cell receptor beta chain was counted a few times. Its cognate antigen is unknown. The V end lost 5 bases, the J end lost 3 bases, and 10 bases lay between the germline ends. CDR3 length: 13 residues. Per germline, CDR1 SGHVS and CDR2 FQNEAQ. This sample is drawn from a study of cytomegalovirus exposure and HLA in healthy donors. Overall study: The Caucasian-associated ancestry cluster held roughly 81% of roughly 400 genotyped donors.

Study findings and constraints: One variant, a missense change in DCLRE1C, was linked in a later analysis to TCR beta V- and J-gene trimming.

Both 60 Vbeta primers and 13 Jbeta primers went into the PCR. Method: immunoSEQ multiplex PCR; TCRdb's copy keeps in-frame clones and lacks some. The sample contains fewer than 200,000 clones, approximately 72% of which appear only once. The sample taken for sequencing was PBMCs. The TCR was taken from a man aged 45-65 years in good health and CMV-seronegative. The rearrangement uses TRBV7-8 and TRBJ2-5; D gene unclear. CDR3 sequence reads: CASSRGREETQYF. For the CDR3, the DNA is TGTGCCAGCAGCCGCGGCCGGGAAGAGACCCAGTACTTC.